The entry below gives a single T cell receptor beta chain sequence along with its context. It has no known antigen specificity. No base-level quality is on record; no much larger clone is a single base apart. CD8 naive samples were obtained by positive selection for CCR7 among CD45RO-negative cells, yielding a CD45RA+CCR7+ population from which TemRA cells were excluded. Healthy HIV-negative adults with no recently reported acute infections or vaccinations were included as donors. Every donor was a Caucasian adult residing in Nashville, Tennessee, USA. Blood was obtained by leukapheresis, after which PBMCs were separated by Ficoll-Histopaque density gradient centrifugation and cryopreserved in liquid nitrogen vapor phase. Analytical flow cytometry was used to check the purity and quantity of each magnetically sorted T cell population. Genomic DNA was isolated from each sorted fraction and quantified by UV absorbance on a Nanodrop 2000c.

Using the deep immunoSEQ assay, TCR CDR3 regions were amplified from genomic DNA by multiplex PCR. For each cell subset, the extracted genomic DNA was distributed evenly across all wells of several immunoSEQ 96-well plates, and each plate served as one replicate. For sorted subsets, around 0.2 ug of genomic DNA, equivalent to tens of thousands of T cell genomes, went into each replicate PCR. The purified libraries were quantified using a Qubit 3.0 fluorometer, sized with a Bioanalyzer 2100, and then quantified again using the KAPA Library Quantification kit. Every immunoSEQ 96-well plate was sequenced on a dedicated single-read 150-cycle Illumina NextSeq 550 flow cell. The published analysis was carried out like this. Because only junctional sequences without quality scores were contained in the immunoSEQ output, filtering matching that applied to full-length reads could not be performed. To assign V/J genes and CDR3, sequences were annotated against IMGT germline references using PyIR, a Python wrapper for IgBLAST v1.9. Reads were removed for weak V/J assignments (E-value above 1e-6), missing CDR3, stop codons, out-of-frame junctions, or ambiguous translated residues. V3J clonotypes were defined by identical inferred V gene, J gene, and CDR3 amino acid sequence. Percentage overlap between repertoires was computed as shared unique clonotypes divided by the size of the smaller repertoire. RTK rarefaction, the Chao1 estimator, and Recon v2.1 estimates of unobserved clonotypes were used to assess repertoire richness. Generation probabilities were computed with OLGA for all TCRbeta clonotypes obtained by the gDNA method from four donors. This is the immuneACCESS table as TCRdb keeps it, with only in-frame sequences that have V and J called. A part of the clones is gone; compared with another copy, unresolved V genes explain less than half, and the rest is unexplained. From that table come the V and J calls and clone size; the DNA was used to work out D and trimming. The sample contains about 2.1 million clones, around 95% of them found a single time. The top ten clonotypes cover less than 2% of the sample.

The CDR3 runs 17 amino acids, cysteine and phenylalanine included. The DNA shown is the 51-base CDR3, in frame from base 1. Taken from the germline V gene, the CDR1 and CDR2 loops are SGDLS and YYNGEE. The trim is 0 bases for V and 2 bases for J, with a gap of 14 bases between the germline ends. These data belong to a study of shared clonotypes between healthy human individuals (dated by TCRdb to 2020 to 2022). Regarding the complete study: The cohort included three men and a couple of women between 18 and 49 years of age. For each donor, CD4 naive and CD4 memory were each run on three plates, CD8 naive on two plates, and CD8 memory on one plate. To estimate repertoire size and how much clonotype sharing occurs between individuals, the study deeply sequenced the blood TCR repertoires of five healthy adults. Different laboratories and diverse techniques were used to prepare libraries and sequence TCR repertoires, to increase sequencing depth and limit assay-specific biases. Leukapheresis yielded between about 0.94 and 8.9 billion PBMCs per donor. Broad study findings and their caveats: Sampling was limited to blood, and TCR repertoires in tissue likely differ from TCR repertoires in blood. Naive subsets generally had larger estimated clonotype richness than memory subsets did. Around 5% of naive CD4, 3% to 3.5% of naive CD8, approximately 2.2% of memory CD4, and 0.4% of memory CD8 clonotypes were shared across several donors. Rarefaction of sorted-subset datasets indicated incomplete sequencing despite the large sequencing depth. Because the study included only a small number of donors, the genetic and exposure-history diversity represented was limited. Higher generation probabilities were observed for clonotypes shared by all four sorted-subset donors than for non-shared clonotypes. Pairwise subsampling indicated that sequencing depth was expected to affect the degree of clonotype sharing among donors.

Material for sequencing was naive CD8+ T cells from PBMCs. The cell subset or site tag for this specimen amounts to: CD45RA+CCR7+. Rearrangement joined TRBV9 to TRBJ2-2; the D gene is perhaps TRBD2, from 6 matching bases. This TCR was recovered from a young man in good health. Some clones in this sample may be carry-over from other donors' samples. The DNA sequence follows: TGTGCCAGCAGCGTAGTGGCGGGGTATGGTAACACCGGGGAGCTGTTTTTT. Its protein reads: CASSVVAGYGNTGELFF.